This TCR beta chain was sequenced in a study of T and B cells in COVID-19 patients. Across the whole study: Critical illness requiring mechanical ventilation or extracorporeal membrane oxygenation affected 12 of 20 active-infection patients. Study results and caveats: Patients with COVID-19 reportedly showed strongly skewed T cell receptor beta variable and joining gene usage.

BIOMED2 TRB-A/B primer pools were used in multiplex TRB PCR. MiXCR was run by TCRdb on the multiplex PCR reads, yielding one entry per CDR3 protein. The sample shows 20,000 to 30,000 distinct CDR3 sequences, 32% of them seen only once. From blood, 250-500 ng of genomic DNA served as TRB template. This clonotype has ten or more counts. Its target is not known. The TCR sequence derives from a human donor who had recovered from COVID-19. Material for sequencing was blood.

The CDR3 reads CAWSGPTDTQYF. CDR3 sequence (DNA): TGTGCCTGGAGTGGCCCCACAGATACGCAGTATTTT. The chain combines TRBV30 with TRBJ2-3; D ambiguous. CDR3 length: 12 amino acids. Germline CDR1 and CDR2: GTSNPN and SVGIG (reference sequence). The V end lost 1 base, the J end lost 2 bases, and 4 bases lay between the germline ends.